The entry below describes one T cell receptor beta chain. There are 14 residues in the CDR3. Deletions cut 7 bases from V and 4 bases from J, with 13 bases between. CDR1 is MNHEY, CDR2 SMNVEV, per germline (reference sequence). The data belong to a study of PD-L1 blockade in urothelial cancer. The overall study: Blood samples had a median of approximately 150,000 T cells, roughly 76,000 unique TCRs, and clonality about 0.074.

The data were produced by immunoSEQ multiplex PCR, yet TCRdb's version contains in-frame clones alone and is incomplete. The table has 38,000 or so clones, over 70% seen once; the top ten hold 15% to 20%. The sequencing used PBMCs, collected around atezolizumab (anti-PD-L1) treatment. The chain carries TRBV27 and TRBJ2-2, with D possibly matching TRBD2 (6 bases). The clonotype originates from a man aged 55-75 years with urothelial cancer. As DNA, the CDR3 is TGTGCCAGCAATAAGATGGGGGGCACCGGGGAGCTGTTTTTT. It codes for CASNKMGGTGELFF.